Following are 14 T cell receptor beta chains from one sample sequenced in a study of shared clonotypes between healthy human individuals. CD45RO-negative cells were positively selected for CCR7, leaving out terminally differentiated effector memory CD45RA+ cells. Sequencing was performed with immunoSEQ multiplex PCR; in TCRdb, only in-frame clones are kept and a portion is missing. The table lists about 590,000 clones, roughly 96% of them singletons. The sample consisted of naive CD8+ T cells sorted from blood. These receptors all come from a woman in her thirties in good health.

This clone was seen a single time. The chain uses TRBV28 and TRBJ2-7; 9 bases fit TRBD1. This CDR3 region has 17 residues. Trimming cost V 4 bases and J 0 bases; bases outside gene matches: 10. Germline CDR1 and CDR2: MDHEN and SYDVKM. CDR3 in amino acids: CASSSHPGQGYSYEQYF. The CDR3 DNA follows: TGTGCCAGCAGTTCCCATCCGGGACAGGGATACTCCTACGAGCAGTACTTC.

This rearrangement joins TRBV7-7 to TRBJ2-7, with 12 bases that match TRBD2. J was trimmed by 7 bases and V by 5 bases; bases with no gene match: 9. This CDR3 comprises 15 residues. The germline gives CDR1 SSHAT, CDR2 FNYEAQ (reference sequence). The CDR3 is CASSPRLAGVGEQYF. For the CDR3, the DNA is TGTGCCAGCAGCCCAAGACTAGCGGGAGTGGGGGAGCAGTACTTC.

V usage is TRBV15 and J usage is TRBJ2-7, with D perhaps matching TRBD2 (6 bases). CDR1 is LNHNV and CDR2 is YYDKDF in the germline V gene (reference sequence). V lost 5 bases to trimming and J lost 3 bases, with 20 bases between them. This CDR3 region has 16 residues. The CDR3 region has the DNA TGTGCCACCAGCGATCCCTCGGAGCGGGTGGGCTACGAGCAGTACTTC. Protein: CATSDPSERVGYEQYF.

As regards this clone: At the DNA level, this CDR3 is encoded by other sequences in the same sample as well. The chain couples TRBV27 to TRBJ2-7, with D perhaps given as TRBD1 or TRBD2 (5 bases each). The V gene lost 6 bases and the J gene lost 1 base, with 13 bases spanning the gap. CDR1 is MNHEY, CDR2 SMNVEV, per germline (reference sequence). There are 14 residues in the CDR3. The chain's CDR3 is CASRPGTGSYEQYF. For the CDR3, the DNA is TGTGCCAGCAGACCCGGGACGGGATCCTACGAGCAGTACTTC.

V gene TRBV4-2 combines with J gene TRBJ2-7; D gene uncertain. Germline V lookup: CDR1 LGHNA, CDR2 YNFKEQ. This CDR3 is 15 amino acids long. V lost 0 bases to trimming and J lost 3 bases, with 12 bases between them. CDR3 nucleotides: TGTGCCAGCAGCCAAGATCAAGGCAGAAACTACGAGCAGTACTTC. This sequence encodes CASSQDQGRNYEQYF.

The chain couples TRBV6-5 to TRBJ1-1; D is undetermined. The CDR3 totals 11 residues. The germline CDR1 and CDR2 sequences are MNHEY and SVGAGI. The V gene lost 6 bases and the J gene lost 10 bases, with 12 bases spanning the gap. The CDR3 protein is CASSSTRVAFF. CDR3 DNA sequence: TGTGCCAGCAGCTCGACACGGGTAGCTTTCTTT.

The rearrangement uses TRBV15 and TRBJ1-4, with D perhaps TRBD1 (5 bases). CDR1 LNHNV and CDR2 YYDKDF come from the germline V gene (reference sequence). The ends were cut back, 1 base at V and 1 base at J, with 7 bases in the middle. This CDR3 has 15 residues. CDR3 loop: CATSRVGVTNEKLFF. The CDR3 DNA is TGTGCCACCAGCAGAGTGGGGGTAACTAATGAAAAACTGTTTTTT.

The chain is built from TRBV4-1 and TRBJ2-7; possibly TRBD1 for D (6 bases). V was shortened by 0 bases and J by 2 bases, with 14 bases between the two germline ends. Germline-derived CDR1 and CDR2 are MGHRA and YSYEKL. The CDR3 contains 16 residues. CDR3 sequence (DNA): TGCGCCAGCAGCCAAGATAATTGGGGGCCCACCTACGAGCAGTACTTC. This translates into CASSQDNWGPTYEQYF.

V usage is TRBV6-1 and J usage is TRBJ2-2; D unresolved. Germline CDR1 and CDR2: MNHNS and SASEGT. The CDR3 runs 13 residues. V lost 10 bases to trimming and J lost 0 bases, with 9 bases between them. CDR3 DNA: TGTGCCATCATGGCCCCGAACACCGGGGAGCTGTTTTTT. This gives the protein CAIMAPNTGELFF.

The V and J genes are TRBV7-8 and TRBJ2-5; D may be TRBD2 (7 bases). Germline CDR1 SGHVS, CDR2 FQNEAQ. The V end was cut by 4 bases, the J end by 5 bases, with 20 bases between. The CDR3 consists of 16 residues. This chain's CDR3 is CASSSSQFRGGETQYF. The CDR3 DNA sequence: TGTGCCAGCAGCTCCTCCCAGTTCAGGGGAGGGGAGACCCAGTACTTC.

The rearrangement joins TRBV5-1 to TRBJ2-1, with a weak D call TRBD2 (6 bases). The CDR3 loop spans 12 amino acids. Germline CDR1 reads SGHRS; CDR2 reads YFSETQ. The germline V and J ends were trimmed by 5 bases and 6 bases, with 9 bases remaining between them. CDR3 protein: CASRETSNEQFF. CDR3 sequence (DNA): TGCGCCAGCAGGGAGACTAGCAATGAGCAGTTCTTC. The full variable domain, in which reference TRBV5-1 and TRBJ2-1 provide the parts outside the CDR3, is KAGVTQTPRYLIKTRGQQVTLSCSPISGHRSVSWYQQTPGQGLQFLFEYFSETQRNKGNFPGRFSGRQFSNSRSEMNVSTLELGDSALYLCASRETSNEQFFGPGTRLTVL.

V is TRBV7-6 and J is TRBJ1-5, with 7 bases matching TRBD1. V lost 1 base, J lost 8 bases, and 5 bases stayed unmatched. In germline, CDR1 is SGHVS, CDR2 FNYEAQ. This CDR3 is 14 amino acids long. This chain's CDR3 is CASSLVTGREPQHF. The CDR3 region has the DNA TGTGCCAGCAGCTTAGTGACAGGGCGTGAGCCCCAGCATTTT.

The rearrangement links TRBV19 to TRBJ2-3, with 10 bases identical to TRBD1. CDR1 and CDR2 from the germline V gene are LNHDA and SQIVND (reference sequence). CDR3 length: 16 residues. After removal of 4 bases from V and 2 bases from J, the junction contained 6 bases not matched to a gene. The CDR3 region is CASSTSGQGTTDTQYF. The CDR3 DNA reads TGTGCCAGTAGTACCTCGGGACAGGGGACCACAGATACGCAGTATTTT.

The chain combines TRBV10-2 with TRBJ2-3; D is possibly TRBD1 or TRBD2 (6 bases each). Germline assignment: CDR1 WSHSY and CDR2 SAAADI. The CDR3 spans 15 residues. With 4 bases removed from V and 5 bases from J, the gap between germline ends came to 16 bases. Here the CDR3 DNA reads TGCGCCAGCAGTGTAACTTACGGGGGCGTAGATACGCAGTATTTT. Residues: CASSVTYGGVDTQYF.